This is a list of T cell receptor beta chains from one sample in a study of OX40 agonist ivuxolimab in advanced cancers. Repertoires were generated with immunoSEQ multiplex PCR, while TCRdb's copy carries only in-frame clones and drops some. The table includes about 45,000 clones, about 88% detected once. The specimen comprised CD4+ or CD8+ T cells sorted from blood, sampled in a trial of the OX40 agonist ivuxolimab. These receptors came from an adult with an advanced solid tumor such as melanoma, head and neck, liver or kidney cancer. Both conserved end residues are part of each CDR3. The order of the fields is V gene, D gene, clone size, J gene, CDR3 protein. A D gene is named only where the DNA matches it firmly. Where a row states a size, it is once, few, many or the class of an expanded clone; other rows omit it.

TRBV6-9	TRBD1	.	TRBJ2-7	CASSPRDSYEQYF
TRBV7-2	.	few	TRBJ2-3	CASSLEGEFGTQYF
TRBV4-2	TRBD2	.	TRBJ2-1	CASSQGGRTYNEQFF
TRBV28	TRBD1	.	TRBJ2-5	CASSSNRGPGETQYF
TRBV18	.	few	TRBJ1-6	CASSPEGDSPLHF
TRBV21-1	.	.	TRBJ2-1	CASSKQGLTLSYNEQFF
TRBV6-1	.	once	TRBJ2-5	CASSGTLDPGETQYF
TRBV28	.	.	TRBJ2-7	CASSSTGRYEQYF
TRBV11-2	.	.	TRBJ2-1	CASSRGGLHYNEQFF
TRBV5-6	.	.	TRBJ2-3	CASLLRGDTQYF
TRBV2	TRBD1	.	TRBJ1-3	CASSPTTYTGGSSGNTIYF
TRBV28	.	.	TRBJ2-1	CASSLGREQFF
TRBV7-9	.	.	TRBJ2-5	CASSLEVYGFGETQYF
TRBV21-1	.	.	TRBJ2-4	CASSKGAKNIQYF
TRBV6-5	.	.	TRBJ2-5	CASSRNQETQYF
TRBV28	.	.	TRBJ1-1	CASKNTEAFF
TRBV7-9	TRBD2	few	TRBJ2-1	CASSLRASGDDEQFF
TRBV9	.	.	TRBJ2-6	CASTSMGRGGANVLTF
TRBV6-6	TRBD1	.	TRBJ1-1	CAGKPGTGVNTEAFF
TRBV2	.	.	TRBJ2-7	CASSDHYEQYF
TRBV6-1	.	.	TRBJ2-5	CASEVPGGLETQYF
TRBV5-4	.	.	TRBJ1-1	CASSVRDSGAFF
TRBV5-4	TRBD1	.	TRBJ2-5	CASSWDREGQYF
TRBV18	.	few	TRBJ2-7	CASSLRDITYEQYF
TRBV30	.	few	TRBJ2-7	CAWSLTGVYEQYF
TRBV4-3	.	.	TRBJ2-7	CASSQDWLSDEQYF
TRBV2	.	.	TRBJ1-6	CASSPQGIHNSPLHF
TRBV19	TRBD1	.	TRBJ2-1	CASSMGDRGPGNEQFF
TRBV28	.	.	TRBJ2-2	CASSLGGAVGELFF
TRBV28	.	.	TRBJ2-6	CASSTQRTGANVLTF
TRBV7-2	TRBD2	.	TRBJ2-1	CASSLAGPTSNEQFF
TRBV5-4	TRBD1	once	TRBJ1-1	CASSFLGQGAERDTEAFF
TRBV19	.	.	TRBJ2-1	CASSPGTSPYNEQFF
TRBV9	.	.	TRBJ1-3	CASSSEGSSGNTIYF
TRBV11-3	TRBD1	.	TRBJ2-2	CASSPSRGSGELFF
TRBV5-1	TRBD2	.	TRBJ2-2	CASSWTSGRATGTGELFF
TRBV19	.	.	TRBJ1-5	CASSIDLQGHQPQHF
TRBV19	TRBD2	.	TRBJ2-2	CASSLHKTSGDFWSVLPGELFF
TRBV5-5	.	.	TRBJ1-6	CASSSGDNSPLHF
TRBV29-1	.	.	TRBJ2-2	CSVGQLHTGELFF
TRBV9	.	.	TRBJ2-1	CASSPLRFYNEQFF
TRBV7-2	.	.	TRBJ1-1	CASSLGANTEAFF
TRBV19	.	.	TRBJ2-3	CASSIRKGYPSTDTQYF
TRBV28	TRBD2	.	TRBJ2-3	CASSLTAGGPWGTDTQYF
TRBV5-4	.	.	TRBJ1-1	CASSLRRQPNTEAFF
TRBV6-5	.	.	TRBJ1-1	CASSSSGGPEAFF
TRBV9	TRBD1	once	TRBJ2-1	CASSVEGQGFNEQFF
TRBV28	TRBD1	once	TRBJ1-1	CASSMQGAKTEAFF
TRBV7-2	.	.	TRBJ2-5	CASSLNPPSVLVQETQYF
TRBV6-1	TRBD1	.	TRBJ1-2	CASSLQGRIGYTF
TRBV9	.	.	TRBJ2-3	CASSVYQGRTDTQYF